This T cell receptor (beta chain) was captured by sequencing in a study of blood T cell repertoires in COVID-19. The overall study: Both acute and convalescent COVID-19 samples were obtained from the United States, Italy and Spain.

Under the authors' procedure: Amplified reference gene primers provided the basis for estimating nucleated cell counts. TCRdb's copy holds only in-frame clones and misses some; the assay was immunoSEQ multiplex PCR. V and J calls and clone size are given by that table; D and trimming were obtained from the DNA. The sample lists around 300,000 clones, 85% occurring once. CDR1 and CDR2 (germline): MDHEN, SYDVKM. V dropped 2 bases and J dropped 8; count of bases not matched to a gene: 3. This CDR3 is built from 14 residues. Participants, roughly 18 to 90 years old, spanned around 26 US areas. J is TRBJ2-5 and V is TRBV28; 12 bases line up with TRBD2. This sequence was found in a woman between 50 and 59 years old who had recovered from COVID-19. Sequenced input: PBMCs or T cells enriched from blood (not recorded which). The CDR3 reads CASSLQLAGGTQYF. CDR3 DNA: TGTGCCAGCAGTTTACAACTAGCGGGGGGAACCCAGTACTTC.